This TCR beta chain emerged from a study of OX40 agonist ivuxolimab in advanced cancers. Study details: Those enrolled were roughly 80% male, with a mean age of roughly 60 years and ages from roughly 20 to 85.

The V gene lost 3 bases and the J gene lost 10 bases, with 18 bases spanning the gap. The germline gives CDR1 ENHRY, CDR2 SYGVKD. The length of the CDR3 is 15 residues. Findings and caveats of the study: Some nonresponders additionally presented with little normalized T-cell clonal expansion. Among expanded peripheral T cells, antigen specificity went undetermined.

For this clone: The antigen is undetermined.

Data came from immunoSEQ multiplex PCR; TCRdb stores just in-frame clones and leaves some out. The data show 80,000 or so clones, about 93% seen once. The material sequenced was CD4+ or CD8+ T cells sorted from blood, taken in a trial of the OX40 agonist ivuxolimab. The TCR originated in an adult with an advanced solid tumor such as melanoma, head and neck, liver or kidney cancer. V and J are TRBV10-3 and TRBJ1-4; D remains unclear. The CDR3 region is CAISENGPAIGKLFF. CDR3 coding DNA: TGTGCCATCAGTGAAAATGGCCCCGCAATCGGAAAACTGTTTTTT.